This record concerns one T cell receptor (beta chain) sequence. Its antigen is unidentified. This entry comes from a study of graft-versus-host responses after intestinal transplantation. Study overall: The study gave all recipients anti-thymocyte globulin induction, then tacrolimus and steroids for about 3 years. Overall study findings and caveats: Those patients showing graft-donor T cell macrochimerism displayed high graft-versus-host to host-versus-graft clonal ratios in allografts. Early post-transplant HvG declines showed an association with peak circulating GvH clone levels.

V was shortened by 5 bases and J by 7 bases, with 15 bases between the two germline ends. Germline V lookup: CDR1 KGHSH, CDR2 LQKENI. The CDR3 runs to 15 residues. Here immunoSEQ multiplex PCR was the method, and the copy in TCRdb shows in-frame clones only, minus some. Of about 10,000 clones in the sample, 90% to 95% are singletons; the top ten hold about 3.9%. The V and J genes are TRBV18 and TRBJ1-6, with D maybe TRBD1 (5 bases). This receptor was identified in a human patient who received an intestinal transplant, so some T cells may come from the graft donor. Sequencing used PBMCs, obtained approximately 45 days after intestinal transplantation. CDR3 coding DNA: TGTGCCAGCTCAGCGGAACGGGACCTAAATTCACCCCTCCACTTT. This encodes CASSAERDLNSPLHF.